This TCR beta chain appears in the sequencing data of a study of T cells in Graves' hyperthyroidism and ophthalmopathy (dated by TCRdb to about 2019). As for the study more broadly: Peripheral blood was sampled at the time of initial diagnosis, prior to any treatment. A discovery cohort of about a hundred patients, approximately 44 with Graves' ophthalmopathy and 57 with stable Graves' hyperthyroidism, was used to find distinguishing TCR V-J signatures. Prospective prediction of ophthalmopathy was tested in an independent validation cohort of approximately 19 hyperthyroidism patients and approximately 17 patients who later progressed to ophthalmopathy. For training and testing, the 110 or so patients in the discovery cohort were randomly divided in a 7:3 ratio. In several Graves' hyperthyroidism patients, the study also compared T-cell repertoires from thyroid tissue with T-cell repertoires from blood. Following sampling, methimazole starting at 30 mg daily was given to hyperthyroidism patients, and high-dose intravenous methylprednisolone was given to ophthalmopathy patients. The paper reports TCR Vbeta CDR3 sequencing of some 140 peripheral blood samples: 40 to 45 ophthalmopathy, some 80 hyperthyroidism and some 17 progressor patients. The paper as a whole reports these results and caveats: No statistical method was used to set the sample size in advance, and investigators knew the group allocation. Most expanded thyroid clonotypes (frequency above 0.001) were also detected in blood, suggesting blood repertoires may reflect thyroid immune responses. A 13 V-J signature model separated ophthalmopathy from stable hyperthyroidism, with roughly 88% sensitivity and about 81% specificity in cross-validation and 80%/75% in testing. In validation, the model predicted progression to ophthalmopathy with approximately 71% sensitivity and 72% to 85% specificity, a median of roughly seven months before onset.

TCR beta CDR3 regions were amplified from RNA transcripts. For the first round of RT-PCR on the TCR CDR3, the HTBI primer set was used together with the Qiagen OneStep RT-PCR kit. A second multiplex PCR round built the libraries, followed by size selection and purification. Sequencing of the libraries was done on an Illumina HiSeq2000 using paired-end 100 bp reads. Turning to the authors' computational methods: Raw data were processed with SOAPnuke, discarding reads with adapters, uncalled bases, mean Phred below 15, or no exact constant-primer or identifier match. High-quality paired reads were merged using COPE v1.2.5, and each unique nucleotide sequence was defined as a clonotype. MiTCR v1.1 was used to align clonotypes to the IMGT TRBV, TRBD and TRBJ reference segments. The analysis was restricted to V-J combinations with a frequency above 0.0001, which together covered about 99% of the repertoires. A TCS score was defined as the ratio of F50 (clonal expansion) to E x V (chaos), with BLOSUM62-based TCRdist applied between CDR3 peptides within each V-J. Welch's t-statistics and random forest reduced approximately 520 V-J features to around 14, which were used in a naive Bayes classifier (R e1071). TCRdb reanalyzed the raw reads on its own, using fastp at Q25 for trimming and MiXCR for clone calling, and kept in-frame beta chains. Each CDR3 protein gets just one entry, which takes the most common genes and DNA from the rows behind it. The authors' filters were not applied to this entry. The sample contains around 420,000 distinct CDR3 sequences, about a sixth of them found a single time. The top ten clonotypes cover 14% of the sample.

The CDR1 and CDR2 encoded by the germline V gene are SGHRS and YFSETQ. Relative to germline, V is 3 bases shorter and J is 0 bases shorter, with 13 bases between their ends. The CDR3 runs 17 residues from the cysteine to the phenylalanine. The read is trimmed to its CDR3 DNA, 51 bases read in frame from base 1. Stable Graves' hyperthyroidism was defined as the absence of progression to ophthalmopathy over 18 months of follow-up. Hyperthyroidism patients were aged 18 to 65 years and newly diagnosed, with disease duration of less than 2 months. Exclusion was applied to patients with uncontrolled infections, other autoimmune diseases, pregnancy or lactation. Diagnoses were based on clinical symptoms, serum thyroxine and TRAb, thyroid ultrasound and orbital computed tomography. PBMCs were separated from roughly 10 ml of fresh peripheral blood using Ficoll-Paque density gradient centrifugation. Total RNA was extracted using Trizol reagent, and RNA quality was assessed on an Agilent 2100 Bioanalyzer.

In this sample, this clonotype turned up many times. The target of this receptor is not known. No base qualities exist here, and no much larger clone lies one base off it. The sample was blood. The sequence is built from TRBV5-1 and TRBJ2-6; the D gene is perhaps TRBD2, on 6 matching bases. The clonotype was recovered from a woman aged 18-29 years with Graves' hyperthyroidism. In nucleotide form, the sequence is TGCGCCAGCAGCTCAGGACGGGGGAGCTCTGGGGCCAACGTCCTGACTTTC. Translated, it gives CASSSGRGSSGANVLTF.